Here is one T cell receptor beta chain with its context. This record belongs to a study of control samples from healthy donors and cancer patients. This CDR3 comprises 15 residues. V gave up 3 bases and J gave up 1 base; unmatched junction bases: 6. CDR1 is LNHDA, CDR2 SQIVND, per germline (reference sequence). The repertoire was sequenced with immunoSEQ multiplex PCR; TCRdb's copy has only in-frame clones and lacks some. The sample holds tens of thousands of clones; around 90% are singletons and the top ten take around 5.4%. This TCR was sampled from a man aged 55 to 69 with colorectal cancer. V usage is TRBV19 and J usage is TRBJ2-7, with 7 positions matching TRBD1. Sequenced input: PBMCs. CDR3 sequence reads: CASSISRQGSYEQYF. CDR3 nucleotides: TGTGCCAGTAGTATTTCCCGACAGGGATCCTACGAGCAGTACTTC.